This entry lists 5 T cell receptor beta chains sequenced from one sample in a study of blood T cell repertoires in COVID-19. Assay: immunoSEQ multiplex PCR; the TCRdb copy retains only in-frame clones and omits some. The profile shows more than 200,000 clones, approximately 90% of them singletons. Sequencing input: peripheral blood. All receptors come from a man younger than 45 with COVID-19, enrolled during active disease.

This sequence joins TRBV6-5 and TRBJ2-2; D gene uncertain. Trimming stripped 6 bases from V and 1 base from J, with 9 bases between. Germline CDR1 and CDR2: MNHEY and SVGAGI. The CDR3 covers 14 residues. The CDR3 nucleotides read TGTGCCAGCAGGGAGACTCGGAACACCGGGGAGCTGTTTTTT. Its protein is CASRETRNTGELFF.

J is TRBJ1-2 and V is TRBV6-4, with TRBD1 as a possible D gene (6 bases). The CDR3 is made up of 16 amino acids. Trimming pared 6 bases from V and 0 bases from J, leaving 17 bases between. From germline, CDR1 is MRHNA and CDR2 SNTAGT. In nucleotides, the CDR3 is TGTGCCAGCAGGCCCGACCGGGACACAGCTAACTATGGCTACACCTTC. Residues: CASRPDRDTANYGYTF.

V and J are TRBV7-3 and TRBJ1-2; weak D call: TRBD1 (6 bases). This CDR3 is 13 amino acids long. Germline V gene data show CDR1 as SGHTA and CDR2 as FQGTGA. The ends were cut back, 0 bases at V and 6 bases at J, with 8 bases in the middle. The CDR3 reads CASSLTGGNGYTF. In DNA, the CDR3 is TGTGCCAGCAGCTTAACAGGGGGAAATGGCTACACCTTC.

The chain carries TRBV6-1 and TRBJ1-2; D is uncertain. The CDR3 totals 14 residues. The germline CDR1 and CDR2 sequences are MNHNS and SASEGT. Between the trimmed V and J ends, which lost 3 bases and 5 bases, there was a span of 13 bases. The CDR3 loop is CASSEGRSLYGYTF. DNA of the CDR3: TGTGCCAGCAGTGAGGGCAGGTCGCTATATGGCTACACCTTC.

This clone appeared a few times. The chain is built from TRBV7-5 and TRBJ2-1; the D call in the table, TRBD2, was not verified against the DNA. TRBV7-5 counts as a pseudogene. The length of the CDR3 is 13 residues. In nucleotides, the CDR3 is TGTGCCAGAAGCCTGGTGCGGGGCAATGAGCAGTTCTTC. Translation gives CARSLVRGNEQFF.